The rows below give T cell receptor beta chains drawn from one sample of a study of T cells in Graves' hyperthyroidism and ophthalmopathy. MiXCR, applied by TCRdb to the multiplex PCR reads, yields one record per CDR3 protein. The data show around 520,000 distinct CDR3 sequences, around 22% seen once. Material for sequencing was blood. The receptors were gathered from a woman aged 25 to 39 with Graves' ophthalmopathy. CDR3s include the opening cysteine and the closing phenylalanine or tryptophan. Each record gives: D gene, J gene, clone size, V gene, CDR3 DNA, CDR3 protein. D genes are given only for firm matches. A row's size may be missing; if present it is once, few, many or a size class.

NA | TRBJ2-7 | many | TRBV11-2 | TGTGCCAGCAGCTTAGATTCCCCGAGCTCCTACGAGCAGTACTTC | CASSLDSPSSYEQYF
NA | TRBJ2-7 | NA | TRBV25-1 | TGTGCCAGCAGCCGGGACGGCGGACCCTACGAGCAGTACTTC | CASSRDGGPYEQYF
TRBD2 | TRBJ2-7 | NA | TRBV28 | TGTGCCAGCAGTTTATCACGGGAGGGGACCTACGAGCAGTACTTC | CASSLSREGTYEQYF
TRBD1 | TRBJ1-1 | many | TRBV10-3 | TGTGCCATCAGTGAGTCCGGGACAGGGGGCATCCGAGCTGAAGCTTTCTTT | CAISESGTGGIRAEAFF
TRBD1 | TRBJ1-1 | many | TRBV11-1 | TGTGCCAGCAGCGTACGACAGGGAGGTGAAGCTTTCTTT | CASSVRQGGEAFF
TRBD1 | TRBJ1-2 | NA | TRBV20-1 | TGCAGTGCTCCCCAGGGGGCCAAAGGCTATGGCTACACCTTC | CSAPQGAKGYGYTF
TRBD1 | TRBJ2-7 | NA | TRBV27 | TGTGCCAGCAGTTCTTGGGACAGTGCCTACGAGCAGTACTTC | CASSSWDSAYEQYF
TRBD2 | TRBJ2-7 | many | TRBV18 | TGTGCCAGCTCCCTCACTAGCGGGGGCGATCAACTCTACGAGCAGTACTTC | CASSLTSGGDQLYEQYF
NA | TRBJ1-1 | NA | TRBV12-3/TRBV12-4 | TGTGCCAGCAAATTGGGAGGGCTTAAAATGAACACTGAAGCTTTCTTT | CASKLGGLKMNTEAFF
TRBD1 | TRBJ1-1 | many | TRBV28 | TGTGCCAGCAGTTACCCACGGGGACAGGGGTTCATGAACACTGAAGCTTTCTTT | CASSYPRGQGFMNTEAFF